The clone carrying this T cell receptor (beta chain) has a single count. Libraries were prepared by immunoSEQ multiplex PCR; TCRdb keeps only in-frame clonotypes and omits some of them. The profile covers about 96,000 clones, with about 92% appearing a single time and about 2.7% taken by the ten largest. The data were obtained in a study of T cell changes during pregnancy in multiple sclerosis. The germline V and J ends were trimmed by 4 bases and 0 bases, with 13 bases remaining between them. The CDR3 runs 16 residues. The germline V gene encodes CDR1 MGHRA and CDR2 YSYEKL. This clonotype was sampled from a female donor with multiple sclerosis, enrolled in a pregnancy study. The V gene is TRBV4-1, the J gene TRBJ2-1; D is unclear. The source was peripheral blood, collected in the first trimester of pregnancy. DNA of the CDR3: TGCGCCAGCAGCCTGATGACTGGTAGCTCCTACAATGAGCAGTTCTTC. Its protein product is CASSLMTGSSYNEQFF.